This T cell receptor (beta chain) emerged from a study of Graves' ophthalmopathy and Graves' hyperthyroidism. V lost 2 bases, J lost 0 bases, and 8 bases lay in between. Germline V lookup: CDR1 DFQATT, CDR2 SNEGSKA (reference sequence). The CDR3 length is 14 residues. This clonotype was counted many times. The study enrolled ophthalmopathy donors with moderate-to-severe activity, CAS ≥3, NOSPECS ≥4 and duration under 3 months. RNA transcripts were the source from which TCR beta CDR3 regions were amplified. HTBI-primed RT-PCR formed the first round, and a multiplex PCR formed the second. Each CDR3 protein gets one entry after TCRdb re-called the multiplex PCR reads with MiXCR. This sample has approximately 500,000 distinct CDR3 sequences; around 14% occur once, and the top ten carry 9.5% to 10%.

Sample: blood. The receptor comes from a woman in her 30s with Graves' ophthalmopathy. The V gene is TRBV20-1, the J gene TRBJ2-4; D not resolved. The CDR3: CSARPTAAKNIQYF. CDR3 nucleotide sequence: TGCAGTGCTAGACCGACGGCAGCCAAAAACATTCAGTACTTC.